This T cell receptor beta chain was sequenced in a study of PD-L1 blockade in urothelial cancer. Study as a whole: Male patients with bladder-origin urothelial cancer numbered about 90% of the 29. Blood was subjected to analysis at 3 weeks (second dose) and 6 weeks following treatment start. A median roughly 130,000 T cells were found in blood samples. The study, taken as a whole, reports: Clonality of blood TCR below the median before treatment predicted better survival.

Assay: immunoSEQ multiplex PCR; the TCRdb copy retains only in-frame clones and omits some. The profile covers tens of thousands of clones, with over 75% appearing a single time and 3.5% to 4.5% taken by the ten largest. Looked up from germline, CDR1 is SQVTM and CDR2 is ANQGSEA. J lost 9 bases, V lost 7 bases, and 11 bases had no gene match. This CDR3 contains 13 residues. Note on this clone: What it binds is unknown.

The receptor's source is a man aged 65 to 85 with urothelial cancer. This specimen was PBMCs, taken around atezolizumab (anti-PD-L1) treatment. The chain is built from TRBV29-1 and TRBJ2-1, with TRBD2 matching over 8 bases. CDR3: CSAGGASGGEQFF. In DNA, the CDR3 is TGCAGCGCCGGGGGGGCAAGCGGGGGTGAGCAGTTCTTC.